The rows below give T cell receptor beta chains drawn from one sample of a study of T cell responses to AZD1222 COVID-19 vaccine. Assay used: immunoSEQ multiplex PCR; TCRdb lists only in-frame clones, some missing. This table holds over 130,000 clones, more than 75% found once. Sequences were derived from peripheral blood, sampled 28 days after the second AZD1222 dose. The receptors were sampled from an adult who received the AZD1222 COVID-19 vaccine. Both conserved end residues are trimmed from each CDR3. Clone size appears in some rows only: once, few, many, or a class for an expanded clone.

abundance,v_gene,j_gene,CDR3aa
-,TRBV19,TRBJ2-5,ASRAGGSETQY
-,TRBV19,TRBJ1-5,ASSTRTANLKNSNQPQH
-,TRBV2,TRBJ1-5,ASSFGNKNQPQH
-,TRBV24-1,TRBJ1-2,ATSDHRGWEYGYT
-,TRBV5-1,TRBJ1-3,ASATGAGNTIY
-,TRBV5-4,TRBJ2-1,ASSSGGRNEQF
-,TRBV4-3,TRBJ1-3,ASSQTVQGNTIY
-,TRBV7-2,TRBJ2-3,ASSLKGEWDTQY
-,TRBV5-6,TRBJ2-7,ASSPGTDEQY
-,TRBV28,TRBJ1-2,ASLDRPIFYGYT
-,TRBV5-6,TRBJ1-1,ASSPMSSLGTEAF
-,TRBV2,TRBJ1-1,ASSEGRPEAF
-,TRBV5-1,TRBJ1-1,ASGKGTVFTEAF
once,TRBV6-2/TRBV6-3,TRBJ1-5,ASSLQEFTQPQH
once,TRBV19,TRBJ2-3,ASSIRQAGDTQY
-,TRBV12-3/TRBV12-4,TRBJ1-2,ASSGTGASGYT
-,TRBV24-1,TRBJ2-2,ATARTSGRRRTGELF
-,TRBV2,TRBJ1-6,ASTDRLNSPLH
-,TRBV7-9,TRBJ1-5,ASSLRGGGPQH
-,TRBV15,TRBJ1-1,ATSRDGNTEAF
-,TRBV28,TRBJ2-7,ASSLVGGRRYEQY
once,TRBV12-5,TRBJ2-1,ASRTVGGEQF
-,TRBV7-3,TRBJ1-2,ASSVWTLGYT
once,TRBV27,TRBJ1-6,ASSSVPAGYYNSPLH
-,TRBV18,TRBJ1-1,ASSPNGQVGPEAF
once,TRBV11-2,TRBJ2-3,ASSYGQGAGDTQY
-,TRBV18,TRBJ1-2,ASSLAARMYGYT
once,TRBV28,TRBJ1-1,ASSLSYTEAF
once,TRBV5-1,TRBJ2-6,ASSLTDRTGANVLT